This TCR beta chain came from a study of response to subunit inactivated influenza vaccine. Whole-study findings and limits: It was suggested by the authors that few new T cells are recruited by each seasonal influenza vaccination.

One entry per CDR3 protein, called by TCRdb with MiXCR from the RT-PCR reads. Here the sample spans fewer than 250,000 distinct CDR3 sequences, roughly 14% being singletons. The CDR3 totals 13 residues. CDR1 is GTSNPN and CDR2 is SVGIG in the germline V gene (reference sequence). The germline V and J ends were trimmed by 3 bases and 9 bases, with 15 bases remaining between them. On this clonotype: Antigen unknown.

The chain employs TRBV30 and TRBJ2-1; D might be TRBD2 (5 bases). The source of this sequence is a man aged 45-65 years who received an inactivated influenza vaccine. This material consisted of CD8+ T cells sorted from PBMCs, taken about 5 days after vaccination. The CDR3 loop is CAWSDTPSTEQFF. In nucleotides, the CDR3 is TGTGCCTGGAGCGATACTCCTAGCACTGAGCAGTTCTTC.